The T cell receptor beta chain under discussion was sequenced for a study of spatial heterogeneity in lung cancer. Whole-study results and caveats: Expanded intratumoral alpha and beta TCR counts tracked tumor mutation counts.

Time point indicated: sample taken at primary tumor resection. The donor group consisted of approximately 77 patients who had untreated, early-stage non-small cell lung cancer. Trimming stripped 4 bases from V and 10 bases from J, with 17 bases between. This CDR3 spans 14 amino acids. CDR1 is KGHSH and CDR2 is LQKENI in the germline V gene. Each CDR3 protein is one row after TCRdb ran MiXCR on the 5' RACE reads. The sample shows approximately 3,000 distinct CDR3 sequences, 15% to 20% of them seen only once. This clonotype is categorized as medium-sized. The antigen is not known. The sequencing here drew on lung tumor tissue, taken at surgery. The V and J genes are TRBV18 and TRBJ2-1; possible D gene TRBD2, 5 bases. This clonotype was obtained from a male donor with early-stage non-small cell lung cancer. The CDR3 sequence: CASSQSDGSGEQFF. The CDR3 DNA reads as TGTGCCAGCTCACAATCGGACGGATCGGGGGAGCAGTTCTTC. The variable domain in full, with the rest retrieved from reference TRBV18 and TRBJ2-1, is NAGVMQNPRHLVRRRGQEARLRCSPMKGHSHVYWYRQLPEEGLKFMVYLQKENIIDESGMPKERFSAEFPKEGPSILRIQQVVRGDSAAYFCASSQSDGSGEQFFGPGTRLTVL.